This entry is about one T cell receptor beta chain. Its antigen remains unidentified. The record originates from a study of a mutant IDH1 vaccine in newly diagnosed glioma. Study background: Treated patients, averaging around 40 years, were around 62% male and approximately 38% female. Previous care, which was radiotherapy, temozolomide, or both, most often involved both. Findings and caveats of the study: Most patients, approximately 93%, showed vaccine-induced immune responses.

Specified time point: baseline, week 1 (first vaccination visit). Treatment denoted: pre-vaccination baseline after standard-of-care therapy. Assay: immunoSEQ multiplex PCR; the TCRdb copy retains only in-frame clones and omits some. The repertoire has around 87,000 clones, approximately 83% of them found once; the top ten carry 7% to 9%. Germline CDR1 is DFQATT and CDR2 is SNEGSKA (reference sequence). V dropped 4 bases and J dropped 8 bases, with 8 bases sitting between them. The CDR3 runs 11 residues. The gene calls are TRBV20-1 and TRBJ1-4; D unclear. The TCR was taken from a woman aged 45-65 years with glioma. This sample comprised PBMCs, obtained from a glioma patient treated with radiotherapy, temozolomide or both. CDR3 DNA sequence: TGCAGTGCTATTTTCCGGGAAAAACTGTTTTTT. Translated: CSAIFREKLFF.